These T cell receptor beta chains were read from a single sample in a study of cytotoxic CD8 clonotypes in ibrutinib-treated CLL. The assay was immunoSEQ multiplex PCR, and TCRdb's table has in-frame clones only and misses some. The sample consists of 250,000 to 350,000 clones, less than 85% of them appearing once. This sample comprised PBMCs, obtained at disease progression, from a patient treated with ibrutinib. The receptors here all came from a human donor with chronic lymphocytic leukemia. Each CDR3 is given with its conserved first and last residue. D genes are given only for firm matches. Clone size is given for some rows only: seen once, a few or many times, or a class if the clone is expanded.

size,J,D,V,DNA,CDR3
-,TRBJ1-6,-,TRBV10-3,TGTGCCATCAGTGAGTTTGGAGAAACGCCGTCACCCCTCCACTTT,CAISEFGETPSPLHF
-,TRBJ1-5,-,TRBV5-5,TGTGCCAGCAGTCCCAGGGAGGGCAATCAGCCCCAGCATTTT,CASSPREGNQPQHF
-,TRBJ2-7,TRBD2,TRBV5-1,TGCGCCAGCTGCGTGAGCGGGGGGGCCATGGCCTACGAGCAGTACTTC,CASCVSGGAMAYEQYF
-,TRBJ2-3,TRBD1,TRBV5-1,TGCGCCAGCAGCTTGGATACAGGGGGAGGAGATACGCAGTATTTT,CASSLDTGGGDTQYF
few,TRBJ1-1,-,TRBV7-6,TGTGCCAGCAGCAAAGATGACAGAGGGGGTGAAGCTTTCTTT,CASSKDDRGGEAFF
-,TRBJ2-7,-,TRBV18,TGTGCCAGCTCACCACCGGGACAACCAGATATGGGGTACTTC,CASSPPGQPDMGYF
-,TRBJ1-5,-,TRBV6-5,TGTGCCAGCAGACCCTTCAGGGTTAGCAATCAGCCCCAGCATTTT,CASRPFRVSNQPQHF
-,TRBJ1-2,-,TRBV19,TGTGCCAGTAGTATAGAAGGCAGGAACGGCTACACCTTC,CASSIEGRNGYTF
-,TRBJ1-2,-,TRBV11-2,TGTGCCAGCAGCTCGGGACGCCACGTCGGGCTTTATGGCTACACCTTC,CASSSGRHVGLYGYTF
few,TRBJ1-5,TRBD1,TRBV6-5,TGTGCCAGCGCGACAGGGGACAATCAGCCCCAGCATTTT,CASATGDNQPQHF
-,TRBJ2-2,TRBD2,TRBV2,TGTGCCAGCAGGGCAGAGCGGGGGAACACCGGGGAGCTGTTTTTT,CASRAERGNTGELFF
-,TRBJ1-1,TRBD1,TRBV29-1,TGCAGCGTTGCCCTCAGGGGGCTGGGCACTGAAGCTTTCTTT,CSVALRGLGTEAFF
-,TRBJ1-1,-,TRBV28,TGTGCCAGCAGTCAAAGCATGGTCACTGAAGCTTTCTTT,CASSQSMVTEAFF
-,TRBJ1-2,-,TRBV20-1,TGCAGTGCTAGTCCCCCCGGAGGCTACACCTTC,CSASPPGGYTF
once,TRBJ2-2,-,TRBV29-1,TGCAGCGTTGAAACACCTTTGAACACCGGGGAGCTGTTTTTT,CSVETPLNTGELFF
-,TRBJ1-2,-,TRBV6-5,TGTGCCAGCAGTTACTCGAGAATACGAGGGGACTATGGCTACACCTTC,CASSYSRIRGDYGYTF
once,TRBJ2-7,TRBD1,TRBV7-2,TGTGCCAGCAGCCCAACCGGGACAGGGCCCTACGAGCAGTACTTC,CASSPTGTGPYEQYF
-,TRBJ1-2,-,TRBV6-5,TGTGCCAGCAGTTACTCTAGCCTTAACTATGGCTACACCTTC,CASSYSSLNYGYTF
once,TRBJ2-7,-,TRBV27,TGTGCCAGCAGTTTGGGTCGGGGGCCGGTGCACGAGCAGTACTTC,CASSLGRGPVHEQYF
-,TRBJ2-2,-,TRBV5-1,TGCGCCAGCAGCCGAGGGGATACCGGGGAGCTGTTTTTT,CASSRGDTGELFF
-,TRBJ2-3,-,TRBV21-1,TGTGCCAGCGGTGAACAGGAGGGCACAGATACGCAGTATTTT,CASGEQEGTDTQYF
-,TRBJ2-5,TRBD1,TRBV11-2,TGTGCCAGCAGCTCTCCCCTCGGGACAGGCCGTAAGGAGACCCAGTACTTC,CASSSPLGTGRKETQYF
-,TRBJ1-2,TRBD1,TRBV10-3,TGTGCCATCAGTGATTGGACAGGGAAGAACTATGGCTACACCTTC,CAISDWTGKNYGYTF
once,TRBJ2-1,TRBD2,TRBV27,TGTGCCAGCAGTTTGGGGGGGGACAATGAGCAGTTCTTC,CASSLGGDNEQFF
few,TRBJ1-3,-,TRBV9,TGTGCCAGCAGCGTAGATGGGACCAACACCATATATTTT,CASSVDGTNTIYF
few,TRBJ2-7,TRBD1,TRBV28,TGTGCCAGCAGTCCGACAGGGACCCTCTACGAGCAGTACTTC,CASSPTGTLYEQYF
-,TRBJ1-3,TRBD1,TRBV29-1,TGCAGCGCTGCCCCGGGACAGGGTGGAAACACCATATATTTT,CSAAPGQGGNTIYF
-,TRBJ2-7,TRBD2,TRBV27,TGTGCCAGCCGCTGGACTAGCGGGCCCTACGAGCAGTACTTC,CASRWTSGPYEQYF
-,TRBJ1-2,TRBD1,TRBV19,TGTGCCAGTAGTATCGCACAGGGGGCCCTTAGCTATGGCTACACCTTC,CASSIAQGALSYGYTF
few,TRBJ2-1,TRBD2,TRBV2,TGTGCCTTCCGGTGGGGGAGGGCCCCCTACAATGAGCAGTTCTTC,CAFRWGRAPYNEQFF
-,TRBJ2-7,-,TRBV7-9,TGTGCCAGCAGCGGTTACTACGAGCAGTACTTC,CASSGYYEQYF
-,TRBJ2-5,TRBD1,TRBV4-3,TGCGCCAGCAGCCAAGGGACAGGTGTCGTGGAGACCCAGTACTTC,CASSQGTGVVETQYF
-,TRBJ2-5,TRBD2,TRBV6-1,TGTGCCAGCAGTGAATCGGGCGGGGGGGCAGAGACCCAGTACTTC,CASSESGGGAETQYF
-,TRBJ2-2,TRBD2,TRBV4-1,TGCGCCAGCAGCCGGGATACGGGACTAGCGGGAGGGCCGCTGTTTTTT,CASSRDTGLAGGPLFF
-,TRBJ2-5,-,TRBV11-2,TGTGCCAGCAGCCATGTGACAGTCTCGGGGGAGACCCAGTACTTC,CASSHVTVSGETQYF
-,TRBJ2-5,-,TRBV7-6,TGTGCCAGCAGCTTCACAGTCTCGGAGACCCAGTACTTC,CASSFTVSETQYF
-,TRBJ2-4,-,TRBV6-5,TGTGCCAGCAGTTACTCGGAGTATGGGGCCAAAAACATTCAGTACTTC,CASSYSEYGAKNIQYF
-,TRBJ1-2,-,TRBV19,TGTGCCAGTAGCGACCGTGCTAACTATGGCTACACCTTC,CASSDRANYGYTF
-,TRBJ1-2,-,TRBV27,TGTGCCAGCAGTTTATCTAGGCTCTATGGCTACACCTTC,CASSLSRLYGYTF
-,TRBJ2-3,-,TRBV7-9,TGTGCCAGCAGCTTAGTCCAGGGTTCCTCCACAGATACGCAGTATTTT,CASSLVQGSSTDTQYF
-,TRBJ1-4,-,TRBV18,TGTGCCAGCTCACGGTGGGAAAAACTGTTTTTT,CASSRWEKLFF